The clone carrying this T cell receptor beta chain showed up just once. The data belong to a study of blood T cell repertoires in COVID-19. For the study at large: The United States, Italy and Spain provided the acute and convalescent COVID-19 samples.

The assay was immunoSEQ multiplex PCR, and TCRdb's table has in-frame clones only and misses some. The data hold some 65,000 clones, with just under 80% observed a single time. CDR3 length: 16 residues. Germline V gene lookup returns CDR1 KGHDR and CDR2 SFDVKD. V was pared by 3 bases and J by 7 bases, with 7 bases of the junction left unmatched. The chain has TRBV24-1 and TRBJ2-1; 11 positions match TRBD2. Sequencing was performed on peripheral blood. The receptor was isolated from a human donor in a cohort sampled during active COVID-19. The CDR3 spells CATSDPVLAGGNEQFF. The CDR3 coding sequence is TGTGCCACCAGTGATCCCGTCCTAGCGGGAGGTAATGAGCAGTTCTTC.